The 22 T cell receptor beta chains below were found in one sample sequenced in a study of T cell responses to AZD1222 COVID-19 vaccine. Produced via immunoSEQ multiplex PCR; TCRdb's table is partial and in-frame only. The sample holds approximately 100,000 clones, about 89% seen once. The source was peripheral blood, collected 28 days after the second AZD1222 dose. Receptors were obtained from an adult who received the AZD1222 COVID-19 vaccine.

The chain is built from TRBV7-2 and TRBJ1-1, with 7 bases matching TRBD1. The CDR3 totals 13 residues. Germline V gives CDR1 SGHTA, CDR2 FQGNSA. After removal of 5 bases from V and 5 bases from J, the junction contained 5 bases not matched to a gene. Written as DNA, the CDR3 is TGTGCCAGCAGCCCACAGGGGCGGACTGAAGCTTTCTTT. Its translation: CASSPQGRTEAFF.

This chain uses TRBV19 with TRBJ1-4, with unresolved D. This CDR3 spans 16 amino acids. Germline values: CDR1 LNHDA, CDR2 SQIVND (reference sequence). Trimming cost V 2 bases and J 5 bases, with 15 bases left between them. CDR3 sequence reads: CASSILSGRRNEKLFF. The CDR3 DNA reads as TGTGCCAGTAGTATACTCTCCGGCAGGAGGAATGAAAAACTGTTTTTT.

The chain links TRBV7-2 to TRBJ2-1; the D gene is possibly TRBD2 (7 bases). The germline V and J ends were trimmed by 5 bases and 4 bases, with 12 bases remaining between them. This CDR3 comprises 14 residues. Germline loops: CDR1 SGHTA, CDR2 FQGNSA. In DNA form, the CDR3 reads TGTGCCAGCAGCACAGCGGGACAATACAATGAGCAGTTCTTC. Its protein is CASSTAGQYNEQFF.

The chain combines TRBV28 with TRBJ1-6, with 11 bases matching TRBD1. Trimming took 3 bases from V and 3 from J; bases not matched to a gene: 1. CDR3 size: 16 residues. CDR1 and CDR2 (germline): MDHEN, SYDVKM. CDR3 sequence reads: CASSFGTGGYNSPLHF. The CDR3 DNA reads as TGTGCCAGCAGTTTTGGGACAGGGGGCTATAATTCACCCCTCCACTTT.

This clone showed up just once. This rearrangement joins TRBV7-9 to TRBJ1-2; tentatively, D is TRBD1 (5 bases). The CDR3 runs 13 residues. The V gene's germline CDR1 is SEHNR and CDR2 FQNEAQ (reference sequence). The V and J ends lost 0 bases and 3 bases respectively, with 5 bases between them. Written as DNA, the CDR3 is TGTGCCAGCAGCTTAGCCAGGGACTATGGCTACACCTTC. Its protein is CASSLARDYGYTF.

The CDR3 loop is CASSPTGLDTQYF. Here the CDR3 DNA reads TGTGCCAGCAGCCCCACCGGCTTAGATACGCAGTATTTT. The chain links TRBV7-9 to TRBJ2-3; no definite D call. The CDR3 has 13 amino acids. Germline lookup yields CDR1 SEHNR and CDR2 FQNEAQ (reference sequence). The V gene lost 5 bases and the J gene lost 5 bases, with 11 bases spanning the gap.

V is TRBV2 and J is TRBJ1-2; D is undetermined. This CDR3 is 12 amino acids long. Germline CDR1 is SNHLY and CDR2 is FYNNEI. V lost 1 base, J lost 2 bases, and 2 bases lay in between. CDR3: CASSEENYGYTF. DNA of the CDR3: TGTGCCAGCAGTGAAGAGAACTATGGCTACACCTTC. The entire variable domain, with the rest obtained from reference TRBV2 and TRBJ1-2, is as follows: EPEVTQTPSHQVTQMGQEVILRCVPISNHLYFYWYRQILGQKVEFLVSFYNNEISEKSEIFDDQFSVERPDGSNFTLKIRSTKLEDSAMYFCASSEENYGYTFGSGTRLTVV.

V usage is TRBV5-3 and J usage is TRBJ1-4; the D gene is possibly TRBD1 (6 bases). TRBV5-3 is filed as an ORF, its function uncertain. The CDR3 runs to 17 residues. V lost 4 bases to trimming and J lost 8 bases, with 24 bases between them. CDR3 region: CARSPGGGLVEKEKLFF. The DNA of the CDR3 is TGTGCCAGAAGCCCCGGAGGGGGGCTGGTGGAAAAGGAAAAACTGTTTTTT.

The chain has TRBV6-5 and TRBJ2-3; TRBD1 might be the D (5 bases). Germline lookup yields CDR1 MNHEY and CDR2 SVGAGI. The CDR3 runs 13 residues. V was clipped by 5 bases and J by 3 bases, with 9 bases between them. CDR3 in amino acids: CASSTPGTDTQYF. In DNA, the CDR3 is TGTGCCAGCAGTACCCCAGGGACAGATACGCAGTATTTT.

This rearrangement joins TRBV6-5 to TRBJ2-3; D might be TRBD1 (6 bases). Germline V gives CDR1 MNHEY, CDR2 SVGAGI. Between the trimmed V and J ends, which lost 6 bases and 4 bases, there was a span of 17 bases. The length of the CDR3 is 15 residues. This CDR3 is CASRVNRAGADTQYF. As DNA, the CDR3 is TGTGCCAGCAGAGTAAACAGGGCGGGCGCAGATACGCAGTATTTT.

Only a few counts were recorded for this clone. The V call is TRBV29-1, the J call TRBJ1-2, with D unresolved. The CDR3 runs 12 residues. The V end lost 0 bases, the J end lost 5 bases, and 7 bases lay between the germline ends. CDR1 SQVTM and CDR2 ANQGSEA come from the germline V gene. Here the CDR3 reads CSVEDTYYGYTF. The CDR3 DNA reads TGCAGCGTTGAAGATACCTATTATGGCTACACCTTC.

The genes are TRBV6-5 and TRBJ1-4, with D hard to call. This CDR3 region has 16 residues. Germline-derived CDR1 and CDR2 are MNHEY and SVGAGI. V was pared by 4 bases and J by 5 bases, with 17 bases between. The CDR3 DNA follows: TGTGCCAGCAGTTTTGAGGCGCCAGGCCCGAATGAAAAACTGTTTTTT. Amino acids: CASSFEAPGPNEKLFF.

The count of this clone is one. The chain carries TRBV5-8 and TRBJ1-2; 10 bases fit TRBD1. Germline V gene data show CDR1 as SGHTS and CDR2 as YDEGEE. This CDR3 is 16 amino acids long. Unmatched junction bases numbered 11, after V lost 5 bases and J lost 4 bases. The DNA for the CDR3 is TGTGCCAGCAGTCGTCCCGGGACAGGGGAGGGCTATGGCTACACCTTC. This translates into CASSRPGTGEGYGYTF.

This chain links TRBV7-9 with TRBJ2-7, with 14 nucleotides matching TRBD2. Trimming at V came to 5 bases and at J to 4 bases, leaving 4 bases not matched to a gene. Germline V gene sequence: CDR1 SEHNR, CDR2 FQNEAQ (reference sequence). The length of the CDR3 is 15 residues. The CDR3 here is CASSRTSGGRYEQYF. DNA of the CDR3: TGTGCCAGCAGCCGGACTAGCGGGGGGAGGTACGAGCAGTACTTC.

J is TRBJ2-3 and V is TRBV7-7, with 7 bases fitting TRBD1. The germline gives CDR1 SSHAT, CDR2 FNYEAQ (reference sequence). This CDR3 is built from 15 residues. Unmatched junction bases numbered 5, after V lost 1 base and J lost 4 bases. The CDR3 here is CASSLGGGGADTQYF. CDR3 in DNA: TGTGCCAGCAGCTTAGGAGGGGGCGGCGCAGATACGCAGTATTTT.

This chain's CDR3 is CASSSEGGYGYTF. Here the CDR3 DNA reads TGTGCCAGTAGCTCAGAAGGGGGCTATGGCTACACCTTC. V and J are TRBV19 and TRBJ1-2; D is possibly TRBD1 (6 bases). The CDR3 has 13 residues. V was pared by 6 bases and J by 4 bases, with 12 bases between. Germline V CDR1 and CDR2: LNHDA, SQIVND (reference sequence).

The chain has TRBV27 and TRBJ1-1, with 7 bases fitting TRBD1. CDR1 and CDR2 (germline): MNHEY, SMNVEV (reference sequence). The CDR3 is 13 residues long. Germline trimming cut 6 bases from V and 5 bases from J; bases unmatched to any gene: 6. CDR3 in DNA: TGTGCCAGCAGAACTGACAGGGAGACTGAAGCTTTCTTT. Amino acids: CASRTDRETEAFF.

V usage is TRBV3-1 (or the pseudogene TRBV3-2) and J usage is TRBJ2-2, with 7 bases matching TRBD2. The length of the CDR3 is 16 residues. In germline, CDR1 is LGHDT, CDR2 YNNKEL (reference sequence). The V gene end was trimmed by 5 bases and the J gene end by 5 bases; junction bases not matched to a gene: 11. In DNA, the CDR3 is TGTGCCAGCAGCTCCTTAGAGGGAGGGATTACCGGGGAGCTGTTTTTT. Translation gives CASSSLEGGITGELFF.

This sequence joins TRBV15 and TRBJ2-5, with 9 bases lining up with TRBD2. J was trimmed by 1 base and V by 5 bases; bases with no gene match: 5. CDR1 is LNHNV, CDR2 YYDKDF, per germline (reference sequence). This CDR3 has 15 residues. DNA for the CDR3: TGTGCCACCAGCCGATCGCGGGGGGGCCAAGAGACCCAGTACTTC. Translating gives CATSRSRGGQETQYF.

This clone was counted a few times. The CDR3 loop is CASSQGGHNYGYTF. The CDR3, as DNA: TGTGCCAGCAGCCAAGGGGGACATAACTATGGCTACACCTTC. The V call is TRBV14, the J call TRBJ1-2, with D tentatively TRBD1 (6 bases). Between the trimmed V and J ends, which lost 1 base and 1 base, there was a span of 7 bases. From germline, CDR1 is SGHDN and CDR2 FVKESK. This CDR3 contains 14 residues.

The rearrangement joins TRBV10-3 to TRBJ1-1; 8 bases line up with TRBD1. This CDR3 has 15 amino acids. CDR1 is ENHRY, CDR2 SYGVKD, per germline. J gave up 5 bases and V 6 bases, and 11 bases lay outside the gene matches. CDR3 nucleotides: TGTGCCATCAGAACAGAAATGACAGGGGAGACTGAAGCTTTCTTT. Protein sequence: CAIRTEMTGETEAFF.

J is TRBJ1-2 and V is TRBV7-2; tentatively, D is TRBD1 (6 bases). Germline V lookup: CDR1 SGHTA, CDR2 FQGNSA. The CDR3 totals 14 residues. V gave up 5 bases and J gave up 0 bases, with 10 bases separating them. The CDR3 spells CASSIGQTNYGYTF. The CDR3 region has the DNA TGTGCCAGCAGCATCGGACAGACTAACTATGGCTACACCTTC. Together with reference TRBV7-2 and TRBJ1-2, the CDR3 gives the full variable domain: GAGVSQSPSNKVTEKGKDVELRCDPISGHTALYWYRQSLGQGLEFLIYFQGNSAPDKSGLPSDRFSAERTGGSVSTLTIQRTQQEDSAVYLCASSIGQTNYGYTFGSGTRLTVV.